The present T cell receptor (beta chain) was sequenced within a study of identical twins. In its sample, this clonotype was seen a few times. What it binds is not known. Via MiXCR, TCRdb re-called the 5' RACE reads, giving one row per CDR3 protein. The top ten clones hold about 2.1% of a sample with 250,000 to 350,000 distinct CDR3 sequences, 8% to 9% of them seen once. From germline, CDR1 is MNHNS and CDR2 SASEGT. V lost 6 bases, J lost 5 bases, and 6 bases stayed unmatched. This CDR3 is 14 amino acids long. Study results and limitations: Insertion counts were lower in abundant cord blood beta clonotypes, a trend that memory repertoires did not show.

The same specimen was also included in a second study, on yellow fever vaccine responses in identical twins.

The rearrangement uses TRBV6-1 and TRBJ1-1, with TRBD1 matching 10 bases. The sample consisted of memory (CD45RO+) T cells sorted from blood. This receptor was obtained from a young woman in good health. Written as DNA, the CDR3 is TGTGCCAGCAGAGGACAGGGGGTATTTACTGAAGCTTTCTTT. Amino acid sequence: CASRGQGVFTEAFF.